These T cell receptor beta chains were read from a single sample in a study of T cells in Graves' hyperthyroidism and ophthalmopathy. TCRdb fed the multiplex PCR reads into MiXCR, producing one record per CDR3 protein. The data contain 380,000 or so distinct CDR3 sequences, approximately 13% of them singletons. Sequencing input: blood. These TCRs come from a man aged 25-45 years with Graves' hyperthyroidism that later progressed to Graves' ophthalmopathy. Both conserved end residues are part of each CDR3. The D gene is left open where the match is weak. Expanded clones get a size class; other rows say once, few or many, or leave the size out.

cdr3_aa cdr3_nt d_call clone_size j_call v_call
CASSEKNGNTIYF TGTGCCAGCAGTGAAAAGAATGGAAACACCATATATTTT NA many TRBJ1-3 TRBV2
CASSWTASTDTQYF TGTGCCAGCAGTTGGACAGCTAGCACAGATACGCAGTATTTT NA many TRBJ2-3 TRBV12-3/TRBV12-4
CASSLPALPAGGSYNEQFF TGTGCCAGCAGTTTACCGGCCCTTCCAGCGGGGGGGTCCTACAATGAGCAGTTCTTC TRBD2 many TRBJ2-1 TRBV28
CASSLRLSYTF TGTGCCAGCAGTTTAAGGTTAAGCTACACCTTC NA many TRBJ1-2 TRBV28
CASSTYRDRGPRVAFF TGTGCCAGTAGTACTTACCGGGACAGGGGGCCCCGAGTGGCTTTCTTT TRBD1 NA TRBJ1-1 TRBV19
CASSLSGGQPQHF TGTGCCAGCAGTCTATCGGGGGGTCAGCCCCAGCATTTT NA many TRBJ1-5 TRBV28
CAISESSGGAGNNEQFF TGTGCCATCAGTGAGTCGAGCGGGGGGGCCGGAAACAATGAGCAGTTCTTC TRBD2 NA TRBJ2-1 TRBV10-3
CASSKRGELFF TGTGCCAGCAGTAAAAGGGGGGAACTGTTTTTT NA NA TRBJ1-4 TRBV12-3/TRBV12-4
CASSPVPHQEDTGELFF TGTGCCAGCAGTCCCGTCCCCCATCAAGAGGACACCGGGGAGCTGTTTTTT NA many TRBJ2-2 TRBV12-3/TRBV12-4
CASGGQGAYEKLFF TGTGCCAGCGGGGGACAGGGGGCATATGAAAAACTGTTTTTT TRBD1 many TRBJ1-4 TRBV12-3/TRBV12-4
CASSLDITGTSTDTQYF TGTGCCAGCAGCTTAGATATTACCGGGACTTCCACAGATACGCAGTATTTT NA many TRBJ2-3 TRBV11-3
CASSLVTRYTKEQYF TGCGCCAGCAGCTTGGTGACCAGATATACGAAGGAGCAGTACTTC NA few TRBJ2-7 TRBV5-1
CASSVSPQGADGYTF TGTGCCAGCAGCGTAAGCCCACAGGGGGCCGATGGCTACACCTTC TRBD1 few TRBJ1-2 TRBV9
CASSDSSNQPQHF TGCGCCAGCAGCGATAGCAGCAATCAGCCCCAGCATTTT NA few TRBJ1-5 TRBV10-1
CASSFYTFNQPQHF TGTGCCAGCAGTTTTTATACCTTTAATCAGCCCCAGCATTTT NA many TRBJ1-5 TRBV28
CSVEDWVSDPRETQYF TGCAGCGTTGAAGATTGGGTTAGCGACCCCCGGGAGACCCAGTACTTC NA NA TRBJ2-5 TRBV29-1
CASSSRGGHLDYEQYF TGTGCCAGCAGTTCCCGAGGGGGCCACCTTGACTACGAGCAGTACTTC TRBD1 NA TRBJ2-7 TRBV27
CASSLGQGWRRGYGYTF TGTGCCAGCAGTTTAGGACAGGGTTGGCGGCGGGGCTATGGCTACACCTTC TRBD1 few TRBJ1-2 TRBV12-3/TRBV12-4
CAWSVAYNEQFF TGTGCCTGGAGTGTAGCATACAATGAGCAGTTCTTC NA NA TRBJ2-1 TRBV30
CASSLRTGVGLETQYF TGTGCCAGCAGTTTGCGGACAGGGGTAGGGTTGGAGACCCAGTACTTC TRBD1 many TRBJ2-5 TRBV12-3/TRBV12-4
CASSFPGGRNEQYF TGTGCCAGCAGTTTTCCAGGGGGTCGCAACGAGCAGTACTTC TRBD1 NA TRBJ2-7 TRBV28
CASSYSRAHNEQFF TGTGCCAGCAGTTACTCTAGGGCGCACAATGAGCAGTTCTTC NA NA TRBJ2-1 TRBV6-6
CSAQTSGGTDTQYF TGCAGTGCCCAGACTAGCGGGGGAACAGATACGCAGTATTTT TRBD2 NA TRBJ2-3 TRBV20-1
CASSPNPGGGNQPQHF TGTGCCAGCTCACCAAATCCAGGGGGCGGCAATCAGCCCCAGCATTTT TRBD1 NA TRBJ1-5 TRBV28
CASSTQGAAGNTIYF TGTGCCAGCAGCACACAGGGGGCGGCTGGAAACACCATATATTTT TRBD1 few TRBJ1-3 TRBV11-2
CASSHRTERYYEQYF TGTGCCAGCAGCCATCGGACAGAGAGGTACTACGAGCAGTACTTC NA many TRBJ2-7 TRBV7-9
CASGRTGEGYTF TGTGCCAGCGGTCGGACAGGGGAAGGCTACACCTTC TRBD1 many TRBJ1-2 TRBV6-1
CASSEARGGKTGELFF TGTGCCAGCAGTGAAGCCCGCGGGGGGAAAACCGGGGAGCTGTTTTTT TRBD2 many TRBJ2-2 TRBV6-1
CASSLGPKETQYF TGTGCCAGCAGCTTAGGTCCAAAGGAGACCCAGTACTTC NA many TRBJ2-5 TRBV11-3
CASSLIHTGELFF TGTGCCAGCAGCTTAATCCACACCGGGGAGCTGTTTTTT NA many TRBJ2-2 TRBV7-8
CASSIGGGQPQHF TGTGCCAGTAGTATTGGGGGCGGGCAGCCCCAGCATTTT NA NA TRBJ1-5 TRBV19
CASSPRDSLWYEQYF TGCGCCAGCAGTCCCCGGGACAGCCTATGGTACGAGCAGTACTTC TRBD1 NA TRBJ2-7 TRBV10-1
CASCRGLDTEAFF TGTGCCAGTTGCAGGGGGCTGGACACTGAAGCTTTCTTT TRBD1 NA TRBJ1-1 TRBV18
CASSAGGGGQPQHF TGTGCCAGCAGCGCCGGGGGCGGTGGCCAGCCCCAGCATTTT NA NA TRBJ1-5 TRBV7-6
CASSERGQETQYF TGTGCCAGCAGTGAACGGGGGCAAGAGACCCAGTACTTC NA many TRBJ2-5 TRBV2
CASSQAAGTAGDTQYF TGTGCCAGCAGCCAAGCCGCCGGGACAGCCGGAGATACGCAGTATTTT TRBD1 NA TRBJ2-3 TRBV3-1
CASRPGQGSYEQYF TGCGCCAGCAGACCGGGACAGGGGTCCTACGAGCAGTACTTC TRBD1 NA TRBJ2-7 TRBV5-1
CASSLSGDYTF TGTGCCAGCAGCTTATCAGGGGACTACACCTTC NA many TRBJ1-2 TRBV7-9
CASRSGTGVIDTQYF TGTGCCAGCAGGAGTGGGACAGGGGTTATAGATACGCAGTATTTT TRBD1 many TRBJ2-3 TRBV28
CASSLTNYGYTF TGCGCCAGTAGCCTTACTAACTATGGCTACACCTTC NA many TRBJ1-2 TRBV5-1
CASSPRVRTTVNQPQHF TGTGCCAGCAGCCCAAGAGTAAGGACAACGGTCAATCAGCCCCAGCATTTT NA many TRBJ1-5 TRBV7-8
CASSSGGYSNQPQHF TGTGCCAGCAGCTCAGGGGGTTATAGCAATCAGCCCCAGCATTTT TRBD1 NA TRBJ1-5 TRBV9
CASRGTGSNQPQHF TGTGCCAGCAGGGGGACAGGAAGCAATCAGCCCCAGCATTTT TRBD1 many TRBJ1-5 TRBV2
CASSEGGDGYTF TGTGCCAGCAGTGAGGGTGGAGATGGCTACACCTTC NA many TRBJ1-2 TRBV2
CATSRPLTSPSSYNEQSF TGTGCCACCAGCAGACCTCTCACATCACCGAGCTCCTACAATGAGCAGTCCTTC NA NA TRBJ2-1 TRBV15
CASRLGGGTEAFF TGTGCCAGTAGGTTAGGGGGCGGAACTGAAGCTTTCTTT TRBD1 few TRBJ1-1 TRBV19
CASSEEWAGNTEAFF TGTGCCAGCAGTGAAGAGTGGGCAGGGAACACTGAAGCTTTCTTT NA many TRBJ1-1 TRBV6-1
CASSLRGGLLTDTQYF TGTGCCAGCAGTTTGAGGGGGGGCTTACTCACAGATACGCAGTATTTT NA many TRBJ2-3 TRBV27
CASSTWTTRSHNEQFF TGTGCCAGCAGCACCTGGACGACGAGAAGTCATAATGAGCAGTTCTTC NA NA TRBJ2-1 TRBV11-2
CSASGGGTYNEQFF TGCAGTGCGTCCGGGGGGGGTACCTACAATGAGCAGTTCTTC TRBD2 few TRBJ2-1 TRBV20-1
CASSHRGTMNTEAFF TGTGCCAGCAGCCATCGAGGGACAATGAACACTGAAGCTTTCTTT NA many TRBJ1-1 TRBV3-1
CASSLERDRLFNQPQHF TGTGCCAGCAGCTTAGAGAGGGACAGACTATTCAATCAGCCCCAGCATTTT TRBD1 many TRBJ1-5 TRBV7-8
CASSHNSPQDGYTF TGTGCCAGCAGCCACAACTCGCCTCAGGATGGCTACACCTTC NA many TRBJ1-2 TRBV6-1